This T cell receptor (beta chain) was identified in a study of Tregs in tolerant kidney transplant recipients. Study outcomes and limitations: For some patients, primers changed over time, blocking nucleotide-level comparison.

TCRdb's table, derived via immunoSEQ multiplex PCR, lists solely in-frame clones and lacks some. In the table there are some 66,000 clones, approximately 92% of which are singletons. This CDR3 has 14 amino acids. Trimming cost V 3 bases and J 7 bases, with 16 bases left between them. The germline V gene has CDR1 SGHVS and CDR2 FNYEAQ. This clone was seen a few times. Its cognate antigen is unknown. The sequences come from CD8+ T cells from blood, collected before the transplant. This sequence was found in a human donor who received a combined kidney and bone marrow transplant. The chain has TRBV7-6 and TRBJ2-7; D might be TRBD2 (5 bases). In DNA form, the CDR3 reads TGTGCCAGCAGCTTTACGGACTCCTCCTCTGAGCAGTACTTC. It specifies CASSFTDSSSEQYF.